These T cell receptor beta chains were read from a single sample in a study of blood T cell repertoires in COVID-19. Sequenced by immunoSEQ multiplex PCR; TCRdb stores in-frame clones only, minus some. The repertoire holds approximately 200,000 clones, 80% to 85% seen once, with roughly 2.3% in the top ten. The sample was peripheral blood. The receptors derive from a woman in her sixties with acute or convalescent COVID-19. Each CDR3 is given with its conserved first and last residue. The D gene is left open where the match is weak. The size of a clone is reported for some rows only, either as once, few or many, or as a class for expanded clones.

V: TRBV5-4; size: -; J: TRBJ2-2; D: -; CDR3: CASSFLVGRGSTGELFF; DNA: TGTGCCAGCAGCTTCTTAGTGGGCAGGGGATCCACCGGGGAGCTGTTTTTT
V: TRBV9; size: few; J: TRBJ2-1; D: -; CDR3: CASSVESGHEQFF; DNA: TGTGCCAGCAGCGTCGAAAGCGGGCATGAGCAGTTCTTC
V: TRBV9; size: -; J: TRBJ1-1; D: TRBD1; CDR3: CASARTGGVMNTEAFF; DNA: TGTGCCAGCGCCCGGACAGGGGGAGTCATGAACACTGAAGCTTTCTTT
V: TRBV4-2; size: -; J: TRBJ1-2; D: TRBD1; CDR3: CASSQDRTGPGVAYGYTF; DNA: TGTGCCAGCAGCCAGGACCGGACAGGTCCTGGAGTTGCCTATGGCTACACCTTC
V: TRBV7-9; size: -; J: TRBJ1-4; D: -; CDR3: CASSDTTTSRKEKLFF; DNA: TGTGCCAGCAGCGACACCACGACCAGTCGAAAGGAAAAACTGTTTTTT
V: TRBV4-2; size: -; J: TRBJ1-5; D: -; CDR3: CASSQVWAVNQPQHF; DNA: TGTGCCAGCAGCCAAGTATGGGCAGTCAATCAGCCCCAGCATTTT
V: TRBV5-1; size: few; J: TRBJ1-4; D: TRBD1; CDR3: CASSTGQGGNEKLFF; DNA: TGCGCCAGCAGCACCGGACAGGGGGGGAATGAAAAACTGTTTTTT
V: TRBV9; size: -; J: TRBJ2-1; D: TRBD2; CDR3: CASSTSGNHNEQFF; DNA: TGTGCCAGCAGTACTAGCGGAAACCACAATGAGCAGTTCTTC
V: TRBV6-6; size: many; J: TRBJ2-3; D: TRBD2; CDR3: CASSPGTSGGAGGDTQYF; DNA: TGTGCCAGCAGTCCCGGGACTAGCGGGGGGGCTGGTGGGGATACGCAGTATTTT
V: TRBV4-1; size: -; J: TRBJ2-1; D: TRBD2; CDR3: CASSQEDGGAWNEQFF; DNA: TGCGCCAGCAGCCAAGAGGACGGGGGGGCGTGGAATGAGCAGTTCTTC
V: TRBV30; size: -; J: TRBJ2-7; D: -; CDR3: CAWSSAGKQYF; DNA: TGTGCCTGGAGTTCGGCAGGAAAGCAGTACTTC
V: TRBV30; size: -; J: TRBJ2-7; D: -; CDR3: CAWRDLRRVHEQYF; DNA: TGTGCCTGGAGAGACCTCCGCAGGGTCCACGAGCAGTACTTC
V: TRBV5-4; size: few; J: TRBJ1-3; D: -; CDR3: CASSLGTFSGNTIYF; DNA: TGTGCCAGCAGCTTGGGAACATTCTCTGGAAACACCATATATTTT
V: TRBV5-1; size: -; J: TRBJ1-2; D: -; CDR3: CASRDPGVTYGYTF; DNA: TGCGCCAGCAGGGATCCGGGAGTGACCTATGGCTACACCTTC
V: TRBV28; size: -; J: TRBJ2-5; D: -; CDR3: CASSFRGETQYF; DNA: TGTGCCAGCAGTTTCAGGGGAGAGACCCAGTACTTC
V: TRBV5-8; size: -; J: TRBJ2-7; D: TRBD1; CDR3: CASSLYRGYEQYF; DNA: TGTGCCAGCAGCTTGTACAGGGGCTACGAGCAGTACTTC
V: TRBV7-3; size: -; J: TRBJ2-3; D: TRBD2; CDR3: CASSDTGGRDTQYF; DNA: TGTGCCAGCAGCGACACGGGGGGACGAGATACGCAGTATTTT
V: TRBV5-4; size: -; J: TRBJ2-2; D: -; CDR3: CASFPENTGELFF; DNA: TGTGCCAGCTTTCCAGAGAACACCGGGGAGCTGTTTTTT
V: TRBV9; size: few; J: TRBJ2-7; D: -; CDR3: CASSPLGGVRNEQYF; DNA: TGTGCCAGCAGCCCGCTGGGGGGAGTTAGGAACGAGCAGTACTTC
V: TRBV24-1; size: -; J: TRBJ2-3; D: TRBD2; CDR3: CATRSSGGAADTQYF; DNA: TGTGCCACCAGATCGAGCGGGGGGGCAGCAGATACGCAGTATTTT
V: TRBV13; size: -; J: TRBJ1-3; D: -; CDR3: CASSPLAGNTIYF; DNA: TGTGCCAGCAGCCCCTTGGCAGGAAACACCATATATTTT
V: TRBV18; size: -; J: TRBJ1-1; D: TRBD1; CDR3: CASSPPGTGKTEAFF; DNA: TGTGCCAGCTCACCCCCCGGGACAGGGAAAACTGAAGCTTTCTTT
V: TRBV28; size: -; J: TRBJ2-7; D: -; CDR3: CASSFRYEQYF; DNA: TGTGCCAGCAGTTTCCGGTACGAGCAGTACTTC
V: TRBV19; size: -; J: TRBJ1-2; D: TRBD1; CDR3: CASSTGGFIGYTF; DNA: TGTGCCAGTAGTACAGGGGGGTTTATCGGCTACACCTTC
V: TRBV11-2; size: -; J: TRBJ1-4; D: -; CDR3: CASSIKSGREKLFF; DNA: TGTGCCAGCAGCATCAAGTCAGGGCGGGAAAAACTGTTTTTT
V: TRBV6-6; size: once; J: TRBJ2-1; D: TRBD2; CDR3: CASRSGGAYNEQFF; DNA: TGTGCCAGTAGAAGCGGGGGGGCTTACAATGAGCAGTTCTTC
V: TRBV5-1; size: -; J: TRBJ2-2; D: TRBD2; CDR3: CASSFAGEGTGELFF; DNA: TGCGCCAGCAGCTTCGCGGGGGAAGGGACCGGGGAGCTGTTTTTT
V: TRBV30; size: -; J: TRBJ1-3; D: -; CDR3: CAWSVQGDTIYF; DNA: TGTGCCTGGAGTGTACAGGGTGACACCATATATTTT
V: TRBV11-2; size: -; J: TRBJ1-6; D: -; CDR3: CASSLESLYSPLHF; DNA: TGTGCCAGCAGCTTAGAAAGCTTATATTCACCCCTCCACTTT
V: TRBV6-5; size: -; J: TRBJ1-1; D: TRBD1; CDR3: CASSRDRAGTEAFF; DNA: TGTGCCAGCAGTCGGGACAGGGCAGGGACTGAAGCTTTCTTT